This T cell receptor beta chain was obtained from a study of blood T cell repertoires in COVID-19. As for the study in general: Samples representing acute and convalescent COVID-19 were sourced from the United States, Italy and Spain. In each case, the material was cDNA or gDNA derived from T cells, B-cell-depleted T cells, or PBMCs.

In the authors' workflow: Amplification with reference gene primers provided the estimates of nucleated cell counts. This table comes from immunoSEQ multiplex PCR, and its TCRdb copy is limited to in-frame clones, with some not included. D and trimming were read from the DNA, whereas the V and J calls and clone size are those reported in that table. In the table there are 150,000 or so clones, around 81% of which are singletons. The germline V gene has CDR1 LNHDA and CDR2 SQIVND (reference sequence). J was trimmed by 4 bases and V by 1 base; bases with no gene match: 8. This CDR3 region has 16 residues. This clone has a handful of counts.

The material sequenced was peripheral blood. The chain is built from TRBV19 and TRBJ1-2; 8 bases fit TRBD1. This TCR derives from a man aged 55-75 years with active or convalescent COVID-19. This CDR3 reads CASSIGGQGFSYGYTF. In DNA, the CDR3 is TGTGCCAGTAGTATAGGTGGACAGGGTTTTTCCTATGGCTACACCTTC.